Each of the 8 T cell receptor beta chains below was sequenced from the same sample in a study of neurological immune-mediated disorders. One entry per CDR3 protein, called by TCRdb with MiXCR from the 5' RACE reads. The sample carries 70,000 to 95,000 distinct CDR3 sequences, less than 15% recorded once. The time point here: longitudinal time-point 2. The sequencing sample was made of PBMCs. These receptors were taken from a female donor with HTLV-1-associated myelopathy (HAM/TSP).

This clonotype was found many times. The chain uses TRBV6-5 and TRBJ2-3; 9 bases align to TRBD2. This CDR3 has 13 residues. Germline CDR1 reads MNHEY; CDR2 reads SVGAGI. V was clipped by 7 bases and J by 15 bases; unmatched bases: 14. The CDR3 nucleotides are TGTGCCAGCACGGGGACGATCCCGGGACTAGCATATTTT. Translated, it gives CASTGTIPGLAYF.

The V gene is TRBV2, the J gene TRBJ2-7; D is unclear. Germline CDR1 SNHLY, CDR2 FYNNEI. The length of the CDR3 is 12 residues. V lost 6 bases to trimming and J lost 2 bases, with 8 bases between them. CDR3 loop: CASRTQPYEQYF. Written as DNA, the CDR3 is TGTGCCAGCAGGACGCAACCCTACGAGCAGTACTTC.

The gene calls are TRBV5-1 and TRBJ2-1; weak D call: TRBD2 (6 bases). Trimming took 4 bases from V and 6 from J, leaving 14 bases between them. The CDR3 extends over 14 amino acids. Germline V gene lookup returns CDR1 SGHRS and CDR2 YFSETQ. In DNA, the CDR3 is TGCGCCAGCAGCGCTGGGCCCGGGGGCAATGAGCAGTTCTTC. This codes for CASSAGPGGNEQFF.

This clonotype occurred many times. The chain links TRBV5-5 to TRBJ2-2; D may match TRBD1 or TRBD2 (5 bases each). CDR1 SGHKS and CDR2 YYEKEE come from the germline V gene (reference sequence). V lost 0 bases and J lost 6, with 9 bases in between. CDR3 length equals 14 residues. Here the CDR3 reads CASSLVGGPGELFF. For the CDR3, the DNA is TGTGCCAGCAGCTTGGTTGGGGGTCCCGGGGAGCTGTTTTTT.

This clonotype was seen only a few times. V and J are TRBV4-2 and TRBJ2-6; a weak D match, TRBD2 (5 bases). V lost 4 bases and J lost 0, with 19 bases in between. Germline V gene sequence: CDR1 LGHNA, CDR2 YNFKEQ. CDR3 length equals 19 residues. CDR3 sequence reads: CASSPVLRRVSSGANVLTF. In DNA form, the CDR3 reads TGTGCCAGCAGCCCCGTTTTAAGGCGGGTGAGCTCTGGGGCCAACGTCCTGACTTTC.

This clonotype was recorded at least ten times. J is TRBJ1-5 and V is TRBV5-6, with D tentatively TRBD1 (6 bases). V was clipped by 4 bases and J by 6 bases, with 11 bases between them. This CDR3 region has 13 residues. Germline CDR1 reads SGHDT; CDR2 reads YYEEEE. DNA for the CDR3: TGTGCCAGCAGCCCCAGGGGAGGTCAGCCCCAGCATTTT. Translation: CASSPRGGQPQHF.

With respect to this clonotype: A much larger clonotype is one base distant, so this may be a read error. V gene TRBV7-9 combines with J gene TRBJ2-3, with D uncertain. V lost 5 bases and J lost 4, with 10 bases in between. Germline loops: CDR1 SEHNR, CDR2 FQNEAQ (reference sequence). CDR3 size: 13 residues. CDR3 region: CASSHVGSDTQYF. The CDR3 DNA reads TGTGCCAGCAGCCATGTGGGGTCAGATACGCAGTATTTT.

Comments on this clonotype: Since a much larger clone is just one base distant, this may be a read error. The CDR3 DNA follows: TGCGCCATCAGCGCCGGGGCGGCGGGGTCTGGGGATGAGCAGTTCTTC. Translated, it gives CAISAGAAGSGDEQFF. This sequence joins TRBV5-1 and TRBJ2-1; D is perhaps TRBD2 (6 bases). The CDR3 has 16 amino acids. Looked up from germline, CDR1 is SGHRS and CDR2 is YFSETQ. Based on the CDR3 plus reference TRBV5-1 and TRBJ2-1, the full variable domain is KAGVTQTPRYLIKTRGQQVTLSCSPISGHRSVSWYQQTPGQGLQFLFEYFSETQRNKGNFPGRFSGRQFSNSRSEMNVSTLELGDSALYLCAISAGAAGSGDEQFFGPGTRLTVL.